Shown below are 19 T cell receptor beta chains from a single sample sequenced in a study of human T cells and chemical hapten exposure. In TCRdb, the RACE reads were re-called with MiXCR into one record per CDR3 protein. The sample lists 35,000 or so distinct CDR3 sequences, approximately 10% occurring once. Time point noted: pre-sensitization, week 0. Treatment given: therapeutic diphenylcyclopropenone sensitization with weekly scalp DPC. The authors extracted total RNA from unfractionated whole blood. Sequenced material: whole blood, taken in connection with sensitization to the hapten diphenylcyclopropenone (DPC). Receptors originate from a man in his fifties or sixties with alopecia areata. Some clones in this sample may be carry-over from other donors' samples.

This clonotype was found a few times. The CDR3 spells CASSSPGSYEQYF. The CDR3 DNA follows: TGTGCCAGCAGCTCCCCAGGGAGCTACGAGCAGTACTTC. The V gene is TRBV7-2, the J gene TRBJ2-7; either TRBD1 or TRBD2 may supply D (5 bases each). The length of the CDR3 is 13 residues. V lost 4 bases, J lost 3 bases, and 10 bases lay in between. Germline V gives CDR1 SGHTA, CDR2 FQGNSA.

This clonotype appeared many times. V is TRBV18 and J is TRBJ1-5; 8 nucleotides align to TRBD1. Trimming removed 4 bases from V and 1 base from J; junction bases left unmatched: 18. Germline V gene sequence: CDR1 KGHSH, CDR2 LQKENI. The CDR3 covers 20 residues. The CDR3 DNA sequence: TGTGCCAGCTCACTATCACCGCTCGGACAGGGTGGGACAAGCAATCAGCCCCAGCATTTT. Its protein product is CASSLSPLGQGGTSNQPQHF.

The sample holds many counts of this clonotype. This chain joins TRBV6-1 and TRBJ2-1; 9 bases match TRBD1. After removal of 6 bases from V and 2 bases from J, the junction contained 5 bases not matched to a gene. Germline-derived CDR1 and CDR2 are MNHNS and SASEGT. CDR3 length equals 15 residues. CDR3 coding DNA: TGTGCCAGCAGACCCACAGGGGGCCCCTACAATGAGCAGTTCTTC. Its protein is CASRPTGGPYNEQFF.

This clonotype has at least ten counts. V usage is TRBV6-5 and J usage is TRBJ2-5; D might be TRBD1 (6 bases). V dropped 1 base and J dropped 4 bases, with 13 bases sitting between them. Per the germline V gene, CDR1 is MNHEY and CDR2 is SVGAGI. The CDR3 runs to 15 residues. The CDR3, as DNA: TGTGCCAGCAGTTACTGGACAGACAAGATAGAGACCCAGTACTTC. Translating gives CASSYWTDKIETQYF.

The chain carries TRBV20-1 and TRBJ2-3, with TRBD2 matching 13 bases. Germline-derived CDR1 and CDR2 are DFQATT and SNEGSKA (reference sequence). With V trimmed by 3 bases and J by 4 bases, 13 bases remained unmatched. The CDR3 has 18 amino acids. CDR3 loop: CSASLRFTGLAGPDTQYF. The CDR3 DNA reads TGCAGTGCTAGTCTTAGATTCACGGGACTAGCGGGGCCAGATACGCAGTATTTT.

This clonotype was counted ten times or more. The genes are TRBV9 and TRBJ2-7; 12 nucleotides agree with TRBD2. This CDR3 has 15 amino acids. With V trimmed by 4 bases and J by 5 bases, 7 bases remained unmatched. Per the germline V gene, CDR1 is SGDLS and CDR2 is YYNGEE. The chain's CDR3 is CASSPGTSGYHEQYF. The CDR3 DNA is TGTGCCAGCAGCCCCGGGACTAGCGGGTACCACGAGCAGTACTTC. Supplemented by reference TRBV9 and TRBJ2-7, the full variable domain reads DSGVTQTPKHLITATGQRVTLRCSPRSGDLSVYWYQQSLDQGLQFLIQYYNGEERAKGNILERFSAQQFPDLHSELNLSSLELGDSALYFCASSPGTSGYHEQYFGPGTRLTVT.

Only a few counts were recorded for this clonotype. The chain carries TRBV12-3 or TRBV12-4 and TRBJ1-2, with a possible D match to TRBD1 (5 bases). The CDR3 runs 12 residues. V was cut by 4 bases and J by 8 bases, with 11 bases left in between. The CDR3 reads CASSSEGFGYTF. The CDR3 bases are TGTGCCAGCAGTTCGGAGGGGTTCGGCTACACCTTC.

The chain recombines TRBV29-1 with TRBJ1-1; D remains ambiguous. The CDR3 consists of 13 residues. V was shortened by 3 bases and J by 6 bases, with 14 bases between the two germline ends. The germline V gene encodes CDR1 SQVTM and CDR2 ANQGSEA. CDR3 region: CSVDKGSTPEAFF. The CDR3, as DNA: TGCAGCGTTGACAAGGGCAGTACGCCTGAAGCTTTCTTT.

This clonotype was seen a few times. The chain carries TRBV9 and TRBJ2-7, with D unclear. V was shortened by 0 bases and J by 10 bases, with 14 bases between the two germline ends. The CDR3 has 13 residues. Germline CDR1 reads SGDLS; CDR2 reads YYNGEE. CDR3 bases: TGTGCCAGCAGCGTAGAGGGTCAAGGAGTCCAGTACTTC. Encoded protein: CASSVEGQGVQYF. Complete variable domain (other parts from reference TRBV9 and TRBJ2-7): DSGVTQTPKHLITATGQRVTLRCSPRSGDLSVYWYQQSLDQGLQFLIQYYNGEERAKGNILERFSAQQFPDLHSELNLSSLELGDSALYFCASSVEGQGVQYFGPGTRLTVT.

This clonotype has at least ten counts. The chain has TRBV30 and TRBJ1-5, with D possibly TRBD1 on 5 matching bases. Germline V gives CDR1 GTSNPN, CDR2 SVGIG (reference sequence). The CDR3 contains 12 residues. V was clipped by 5 bases and J by 7 bases, with 12 bases between them. The CDR3 bases are TGTGCCTGGGACAGTATCGGCCAGCCCCAGCATTTT. It specifies CAWDSIGQPQHF. Based on the CDR3 plus reference TRBV30 and TRBJ1-5, the full variable domain is SQTIHQWPATLVQPVGSPLSLECTVEGTSNPNLYWYRQAAGRGLQLLFYSVGIGQISSEVPQNLSASRPQDRQFILSSKKLLLSDSGFYLCAWDSIGQPQHFGDGTRLSIL.

V gene TRBV7-8 combines with J gene TRBJ2-6, with 7 bases fitting TRBD1. This CDR3 spans 18 amino acids. In germline, CDR1 is SGHVS, CDR2 FQNEAQ. V was clipped by 5 bases and J by 3 bases; unmatched bases: 13. The chain's CDR3 is CASSPGDRVFGGANVLTF. The CDR3 DNA follows: TGTGCCAGCAGCCCCGGCGACAGGGTGTTCGGTGGGGCCAACGTCCTGACTTTC.

The rearrangement joins TRBV10-2 to TRBJ1-1; TRBD1 agrees at 8 bases. V gave up 7 bases and J gave up 2 bases; unmatched junction bases: 12. The V gene's germline CDR1 is WSHSY and CDR2 SAAADI. The CDR3 runs to 16 residues. DNA for the CDR3: TGCGCCAGCAAAAAGGACAGGGTGTTAGGTAACACTGAAGCTTTCTTT. It specifies CASKKDRVLGNTEAFF.

This clonotype appeared a few times. The V gene is TRBV29-1, the J gene TRBJ2-5; D might be TRBD1 (6 bases). Germline CDR1 reads SQVTM; CDR2 reads ANQGSEA. The CDR3 extends over 13 amino acids. V was clipped by 7 bases and J by 2 bases, with 14 bases between them. Here the CDR3 DNA reads TGCAGCGCCCTAGGGGGAAATCAAGAGACCCAGTACTTC. Amino acids: CSALGGNQETQYF.

The table lists this clonotype with many counts. The rearrangement links TRBV7-8 to TRBJ2-5; D is unclear. V dropped 11 bases and J dropped 0 bases, with 10 bases sitting between them. Per germline, CDR1 SGHVS and CDR2 FQNEAQ. There are 12 residues in the CDR3. CDR3 DNA: TGTGCCTCGACGGAGTACCAAGAGACCCAGTACTTC. It yields the protein CASTEYQETQYF.

The chain carries TRBV29-1 and TRBJ2-5; 7 bases line up with TRBD2. This CDR3 is built from 15 residues. CDR1 is SQVTM, CDR2 ANQGSEA, per germline. The J segment lost 4 bases and the V segment lost 6 bases, leaving 14 bases of the junction unmatched. The CDR3 protein is CSVTTRAGLGETQYF. In nucleotides, the CDR3 is TGCAGCGTGACTACACGAGCGGGACTCGGAGAGACCCAGTACTTC.

This clonotype was detected only a few times. One end of the junction fails to match germline, which may point to a read error. The J gene is TRBJ1-2, the V gene TRBV28; D might be TRBD1 (6 bases). Germline V lookup: CDR1 MDHEN, CDR2 SYDVKM. This CDR3 has 16 residues. In DNA form, the CDR3 reads TGTGCCAGCAGTTCATCCAGACAGGAGCCTCTCTATAGCTACACCTTC. Protein: CASSSSRQEPLYSYTF.

The gene calls are TRBV28 and TRBJ1-2, with D tentatively TRBD1 (5 bases). Germline V gives CDR1 MDHEN, CDR2 SYDVKM. This CDR3 has 12 residues. V was pared by 6 bases and J by 5 bases, with 10 bases between. CDR3 in DNA: TGTGCCAGCAGCATGACAGCGTATGGCTACACCTTC. It is translated as CASSMTAYGYTF.

This clonotype was picked up a small number of times. The rearrangement joins TRBV7-9 to TRBJ2-5, with TRBD2 matching 12 bases. Trimming took 5 bases from V and 3 from J; bases not matched to a gene: 7. Germline CDR1 is SEHNR and CDR2 is FQNEAQ (reference sequence). This CDR3 region has 16 residues. CDR3 bases: TGTGCCAGCAGCCAACGACTAGCGGGAGAGGAAGAGACCCAGTACTTC. Translation: CASSQRLAGEEETQYF.

The table lists this clonotype with many counts. As DNA, the CDR3 is TGCAGTGCTAGAGATTCAGCGGCGGGGTACAATGAGCAGTTCTTC. Translation gives CSARDSAAGYNEQFF. The rearrangement links TRBV20-1 to TRBJ2-1; weak D call: TRBD2 (6 bases). The ends were cut back, 0 bases at V and 4 bases at J, with 13 bases in the middle. Germline V gene lookup returns CDR1 DFQATT and CDR2 SNEGSKA (reference sequence). The length of the CDR3 is 15 residues.